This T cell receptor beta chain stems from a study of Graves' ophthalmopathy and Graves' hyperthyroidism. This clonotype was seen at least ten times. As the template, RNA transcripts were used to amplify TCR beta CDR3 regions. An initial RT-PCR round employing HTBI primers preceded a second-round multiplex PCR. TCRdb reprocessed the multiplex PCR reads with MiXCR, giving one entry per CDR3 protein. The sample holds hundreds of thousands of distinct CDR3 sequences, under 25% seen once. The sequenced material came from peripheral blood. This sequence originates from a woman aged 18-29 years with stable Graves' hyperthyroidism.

CDR3 DNA: TGTGCCACCAGTGATTCGACAGGGGAAGGACACATTCAGTACTTC. Translation gives CATSDSTGEGHIQYF. The V and J genes are TRBV24-1 and TRBJ2-4, with 8 bases matching TRBD1. The trim removed 2 bases at V and 8 bases at J, leaving 7 bases unmatched. The germline gives CDR1 KGHDR, CDR2 SFDVKD. The CDR3 sequence is 15 residues long.